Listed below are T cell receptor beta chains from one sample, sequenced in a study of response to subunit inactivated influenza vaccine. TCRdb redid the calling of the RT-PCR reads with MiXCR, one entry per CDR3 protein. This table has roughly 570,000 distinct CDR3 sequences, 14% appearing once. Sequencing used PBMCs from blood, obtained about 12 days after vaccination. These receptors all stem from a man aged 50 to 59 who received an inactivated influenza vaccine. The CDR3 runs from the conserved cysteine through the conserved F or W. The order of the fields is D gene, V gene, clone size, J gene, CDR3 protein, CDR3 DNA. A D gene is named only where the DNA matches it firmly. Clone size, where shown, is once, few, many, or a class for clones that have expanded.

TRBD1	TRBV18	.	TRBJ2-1	CASSADRGGSYNEQFF	TGTGCCAGCTCGGCTGACAGGGGCGGCTCCTACAATGAGCAGTTCTTC
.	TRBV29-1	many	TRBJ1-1	CSATGPEAFF	TGCAGCGCCACAGGTCCTGAAGCTTTCTTT
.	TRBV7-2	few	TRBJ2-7	CASSLTAYYEQYF	TGTGCCAGCAGCTTAACAGCATACTACGAGCAGTACTTC
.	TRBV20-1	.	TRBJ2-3	CSASLETDTQYF	TGCAGTGCTAGCCTGGAAACAGATACGCAGTATTTT
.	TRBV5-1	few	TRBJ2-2	CASSFMTRSNTGELFF	TGCGCCAGCAGCTTTATGACGCGTTCGAACACCGGGGAGCTGTTTTTT
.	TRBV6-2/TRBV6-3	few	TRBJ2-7	CASSYDPYEQYF	TGTGCCAGCAGTTACGATCCCTACGAGCAGTACTTC
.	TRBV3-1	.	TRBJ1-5	CASSQGAREPQHF	TGTGCCAGCAGCCAAGGAGCGCGGGAGCCCCAGCATTTT
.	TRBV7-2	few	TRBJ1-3	CASRGFGVAGNTIYF	TGTGCCAGCAGAGGGTTTGGGGTGGCTGGAAACACCATATATTTT
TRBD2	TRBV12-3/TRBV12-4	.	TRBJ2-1	CASSLSGGIDEQFF	TGTGCCAGCAGCCTTAGCGGGGGGATCGATGAGCAGTTCTTC
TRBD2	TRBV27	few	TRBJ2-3	CASRRGPGGTTDTQYF	TGTGCCAGCAGACGGGGCCCGGGAGGGACCACAGATACGCAGTATTTT
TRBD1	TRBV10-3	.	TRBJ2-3	CAISESLRGLGTDTQYF	TGTGCCATCAGTGAGTCGTTAAGGGGGCTGGGCACAGATACGCAGTATTTT
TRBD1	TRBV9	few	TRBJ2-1	CASSVREGGGRRYNEQFF	TGTGCCAGCAGCGTAAGAGAAGGGGGCGGGCGGAGGTACAATGAGCAGTTCTTC
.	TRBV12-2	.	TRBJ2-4	CASRLEGIMLGGIQYF	TGTGCAAGTCGCTTAGAAGGGATAATGCTTGGAGGCATTCAGTACTTC
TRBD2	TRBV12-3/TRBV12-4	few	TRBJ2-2	CASRVSGSYTGELFF	TGTGCCAGCAGGGTTAGCGGGAGTTACACCGGGGAGCTGTTTTTT
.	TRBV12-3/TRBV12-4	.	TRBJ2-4	CASSLGTEKYF	TGTGCCAGCAGTTTGGGTACAGAAAAGTACTTC
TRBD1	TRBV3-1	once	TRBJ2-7	CACSQDRGLSYEQYF	TGTGCCTGCAGCCAAGACAGGGGTTTATCCTACGAGCAGTACTTC
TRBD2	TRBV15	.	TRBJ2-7	CATSRDRGGVYEQYF	TGTGCCACCAGCAGAGATCGGGGGGGCGTCTACGAGCAGTACTTC
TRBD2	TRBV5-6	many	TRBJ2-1	CASRLTSGVYNEQFF	TGTGCCAGCAGATTGACTAGCGGGGTTTACAATGAGCAGTTCTTC
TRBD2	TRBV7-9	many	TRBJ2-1	CASSSTSGRASEQFF	TGTGCCAGCAGCTCGACTAGCGGGAGGGCCAGTGAGCAGTTCTTC
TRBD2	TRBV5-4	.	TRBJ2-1	CASSFVPGLAGDEQFF	TGTGCCAGCAGCTTCGTACCGGGACTAGCGGGAGATGAGCAGTTCTTC
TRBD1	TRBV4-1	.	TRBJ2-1	CASSQQGADEQFF	TGCGCCAGCAGCCAGCAGGGGGCAGATGAGCAGTTCTTC
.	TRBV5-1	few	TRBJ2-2	CASSPRVVAGELFF	TGCGCCAGCAGCCCGAGGGTAGTGGCCGGGGAGCTGTTTTTT
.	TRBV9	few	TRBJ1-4	CASSVSGAANEKLFF	TGTGCCAGCAGCGTCAGCGGGGCGGCTAATGAAAAACTGTTTTTT
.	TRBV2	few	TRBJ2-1	CASSINSHFNEQFF	TGTGCCAGCAGTATCAATTCCCACTTTAATGAGCAGTTCTTC
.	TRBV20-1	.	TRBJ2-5	CSARQIGETQYF	TGCAGTGCTCGTCAAATAGGGGAGACCCAGTACTTC
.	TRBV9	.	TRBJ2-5	CASSVESTEETQYF	TGTGCCAGCAGCGTAGAGTCTACGGAAGAGACCCAGTACTTC
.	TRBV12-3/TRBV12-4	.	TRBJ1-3	CASTNWRVFGNTIYF	TGTGCCAGCACCAACTGGAGGGTCTTCGGAAACACCATATATTTT
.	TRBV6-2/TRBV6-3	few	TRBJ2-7	CASSYSTAWGSTRDSYEQYF	TGTGCCAGCAGTTACTCGACAGCCTGGGGGAGCACTAGGGATTCCTACGAGCAGTACTTC
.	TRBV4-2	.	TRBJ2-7	CASSPLEGRITEQYF	TGTGCCAGCAGCCCACTGGAGGGACGGATCACCGAGCAGTACTTC
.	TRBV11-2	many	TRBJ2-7	CASSLDPSGVYEQYF	TGTGCCAGCAGCTTAGATCCCTCGGGGGTCTACGAGCAGTACTTC
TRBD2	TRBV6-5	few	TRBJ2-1	CASSFTGLAYPYEQFF	TGTGCCAGCAGTTTTACGGGACTAGCGTATCCTTATGAGCAGTTCTTC
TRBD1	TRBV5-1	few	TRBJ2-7	CASRPDRASYEQYF	TGCGCCAGCAGGCCGGACAGGGCCTCCTACGAGCAGTACTTC
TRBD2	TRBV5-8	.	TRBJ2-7	CASSLVSSGRGTYEQYF	TGTGCCAGCAGCTTGGTGTCTAGCGGGAGGGGAACCTACGAGCAGTACTTC
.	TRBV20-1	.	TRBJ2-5	CSARDLRILASQETQYF	TGCAGTGCTAGAGATCTCCGGATCCTAGCGAGCCAAGAGACCCAGTACTTC
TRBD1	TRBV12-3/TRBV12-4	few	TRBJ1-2	CASSPRDRAAFYGYTF	TGTGCCAGCAGCCCCCGGGACAGGGCAGCATTCTATGGCTACACCTTC
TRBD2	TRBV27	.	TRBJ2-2	CASSFPSGRVTGELFF	TGTGCCAGCAGTTTTCCAAGCGGGAGGGTTACCGGGGAGCTGTTTTTT
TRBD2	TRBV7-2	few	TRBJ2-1	CASSWTTSGRAGEQFF	TGTGCCAGCAGCTGGACCACTAGCGGGAGGGCGGGTGAGCAGTTCTTC
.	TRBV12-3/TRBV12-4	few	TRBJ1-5	CASSYQGMGQPQHF	TGTGCCAGCAGTTATCAGGGGATGGGTCAGCCCCAGCATTTT
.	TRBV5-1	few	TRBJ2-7	CASSIGAGHTGYEQYF	TGCGCCAGCAGCATTGGGGCGGGACATACCGGCTACGAGCAGTACTTC